Given below is one T cell receptor beta chain in context. The data are from a study of blood T cell repertoires in COVID-19. Study summary: The origin of the acute and convalescent COVID-19 samples was the United States, Italy and Spain. T cells, B-cell-depleted T cells, or PBMCs provided the cDNA or gDNA that served as material.

Original data processing: It was from reference gene primer amplification that nucleated cell counts were estimated. Profiling relied on immunoSEQ multiplex PCR, and the TCRdb table lists in-frame clones only, not all of them. For V, J and clone size, that table is used; D and trimming come from the DNA. The sample includes roughly 62,000 clones, around 86% of them seen just once. Material: peripheral blood. The clonotype originates from a human donor with active COVID-19. The donor label of this sample is uncertain.

The CDR3 sequence: CASSLTSGYNEQFF. The CDR3 region has the DNA TGTGCCAGCAGCTTGACTAGCGGATATAATGAGCAGTTCTTC. This chain uses TRBV7-9 with TRBJ2-1; the match to TRBD2 covers 9 bases. Looked up from germline, CDR1 is SEHNR and CDR2 is FQNEAQ (reference sequence). The CDR3 spans 14 residues. With 3 bases clipped from V and 7 bases from J, the junction kept 4 bases outside the gene matches.